The sequence of this T cell receptor beta chain was determined in a study of T cell repertoires in cytomegalovirus infection. Study-wide context: Both CMV infection and a matching HLA type were indicated by public TCR beta signatures.

TCRdb analysed the reads with MiXCR anew, one entry per CDR3 protein. The sample holds hundreds of thousands of distinct CDR3 sequences, about two fifths seen once. In regard to this clonotype: What it binds is unknown.

This CDR3 comprises 15 residues. Germline V gene data show CDR1 as LNHDA and CDR2 as SQIVND (reference sequence). Trimming left V 3 bases short and J 5 bases short, with 16 bases between. Regarding the study as a whole: Frequencies of public TCR beta families were cumulated, and this identified carriers of CMV plus the relevant HLA.

The origin of this receptor is a human donor in good health (CMV status not recorded). Some clones in this sample may be carry-over from other donors' samples. The rearrangement links TRBV19 to TRBJ2-5; weak D call: TRBD2 (6 bases). This sample comprised cultured PBMCs, obtained from culture after CMV antigen stimulation. The CDR3: CASSIGGSALETQYF. In DNA form, the CDR3 reads TGTGCCAGTAGTATTGGAGGGTCAGCCTTGGAGACCCAGTACTTC.